The clone carrying this T cell receptor beta chain was counted only a few times. This entry belongs to a study of T-cell memory formation after mild COVID-19. TCRdb independently ran MiXCR on the 5' RACE reads; one entry per CDR3 protein. This table has about 140,000 distinct CDR3 sequences, roughly 15% appearing once. The material sequenced was PBMCs or a T cell subset sorted from them (not recorded which). The TCR originated in an adult woman who had mild COVID-19 (a few samples of this study predate the infection). Cell type and time point are not known.

The CDR3 DNA is TGTGCCAGCAGCACTTCCTGGGGGCAGTACTTC. Translating gives CASSTSWGQYF. The chain is built from TRBV25-1 and TRBJ2-7; D gene unclear. The germline CDR1 and CDR2 sequences are MGHDK and SYGVNS. The ends were cut back, 6 bases at V and 9 bases at J, with 12 bases in the middle. The CDR3 has 11 amino acids.